Each of the 4 T cell receptor beta chains below was sequenced from the same sample in a study of cytomegalovirus exposure and HLA in healthy donors (TCRdb year 2017). Libraries were built with the immunoSEQ multiplex PCR assay. For the multiplex PCR, a mixture combining 60 forward primers for TCR Vbeta segments and 13 reverse primers for TCR Jbeta segments was used. Drawn from immuneACCESS, this table holds only the in-frame rearrangements with V and J called that TCRdb kept. Clones are partly lost; checked studies trace under half to an unresolved V gene and leave the rest unexplained. The sample includes fewer than 250,000 clones, with around 67% observed a single time. The top ten clonotypes cover 3% to 3.5% of the sample. The sample consisted of PBMCs. Receptors originate from a woman aged 25 to 45 in good health and CMV-seropositive.

The chain carries TRBV7-9 and TRBJ2-3; 10 bases are shared with TRBD2. The CDR3 is made up of 15 amino acids. The V and J ends lost 5 bases and 4 bases, in that order; junction bases with no gene match: 6. Germline CDR1 is SEHNR and CDR2 is FQNEAQ (reference sequence). This CDR3 is CASSPQAGGADTQYF. CDR3 coding DNA: TGTGCCAGCAGCCCCCAAGCGGGAGGGGCAGATACGCAGTATTTT.

The chain is built from TRBV5-4 and TRBJ2-3, with D maybe TRBD1 (6 bases). This CDR3 comprises 15 residues. Trimming stripped 4 bases from V and 4 bases from J, with 16 bases between. Germline assignment: CDR1 SGHNT and CDR2 YYREEE (reference sequence). The CDR3 here is CASSRGGFAADTQYF. CDR3 bases: TGTGCCAGCAGCCGAGGGGGATTTGCGGCAGATACGCAGTATTTT.

This clone has just a few counts. The chain couples TRBV5-1 to TRBJ2-5, with D possibly being TRBD2 (6 bases). The CDR3 totals 16 residues. Germline CDR1 and CDR2: SGHRS and YFSETQ. V was pared by 1 base and J by 2 bases, with 15 bases between. CDR3 loop: CASSLYGTVKQETQYF. The CDR3 DNA is TGCGCCAGCAGCTTGTACGGGACTGTAAAACAAGAGACCCAGTACTTC.

This clone was seen more than once but under ten times. V and J are TRBV19 and TRBJ2-7; 10 positions match TRBD1. The CDR3 is made up of 14 amino acids. Per germline, CDR1 LNHDA and CDR2 SQIVND (reference sequence). V lost 4 bases to trimming and J lost 5 bases; unmatched junction nucleotides: 5. The CDR3 nucleotides read TGTGCCAGTAGTACGGCCGGGACAGGGGACGAGCAGTACTTC. Protein: CASSTAGTGDEQYF.